This T cell receptor (beta chain) was identified in a study of Ad26.COV2.S vaccination and SARS-CoV-2 variants. The wider study: Intramuscular Ad26.COV2.S at 5x10^10 or 1x10^11 viral particles.

Treatment indicated: 15 to 20 received Ad26.COV2.S at low or high dose, single or two shots; 5 received placebo; per-sample allocation not given. Sampling was done on day 63 after the first vaccine or placebo injection. The CDR3 spans 17 residues. Germline CDR1 and CDR2: LNHNV and YYDKDF (reference sequence). V was clipped by 6 bases and J by 0 bases, with 17 bases between them. Note on this clone: Its cognate antigen is unknown.

Broader study findings: Placebo recipients had lower spike-specific TCR breadth than vaccine recipients. Vaccinated and placebo-treated recipients had similar non-spike TCR breadth.

Some clones are missing from TCRdb's copy, which holds only in-frame ones; the method was immunoSEQ multiplex PCR. The table lists 350,000 to 500,000 clones, 88% of them singletons. The sequencing used peripheral blood, collected in a trial of Ad26.COV2.S vaccine versus placebo. J is TRBJ2-2 and V is TRBV15; D tentatively reads TRBD1 or TRBD2 (6 bases each). This receptor was identified in a person between 18 and 65 years old who received the Ad26.COV2.S COVID-19 vaccine or a placebo. CDR3 amino acids: CATSGDGGPANTGELFF. The CDR3 DNA sequence: TGTGCCACCAGTGGCGATGGGGGGCCCGCGAACACCGGGGAGCTGTTTTTT.